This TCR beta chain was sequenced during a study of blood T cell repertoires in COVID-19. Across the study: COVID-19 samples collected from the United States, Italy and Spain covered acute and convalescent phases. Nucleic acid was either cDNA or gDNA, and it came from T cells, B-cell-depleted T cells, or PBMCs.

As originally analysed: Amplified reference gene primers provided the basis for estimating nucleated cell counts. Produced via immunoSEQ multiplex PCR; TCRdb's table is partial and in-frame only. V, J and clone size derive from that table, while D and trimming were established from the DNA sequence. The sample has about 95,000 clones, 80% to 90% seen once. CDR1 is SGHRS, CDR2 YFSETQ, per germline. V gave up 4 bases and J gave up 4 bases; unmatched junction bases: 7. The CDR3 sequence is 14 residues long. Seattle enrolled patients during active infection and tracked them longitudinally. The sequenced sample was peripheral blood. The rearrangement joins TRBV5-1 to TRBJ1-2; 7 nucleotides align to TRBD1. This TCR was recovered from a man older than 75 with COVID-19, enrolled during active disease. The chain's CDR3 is CASSIDRVSYGYTF. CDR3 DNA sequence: TGCGCCAGCAGCATCGACAGGGTTAGCTATGGCTACACCTTC.